This T cell receptor (beta chain) is from a study of T cell repertoires in cytomegalovirus infection. Turning to the study itself: Shared public TCR beta signatures pointed to both CMV infection and a matching HLA type.

Study findings and constraints: Carriers of CMV plus the relevant HLA were identified by cumulative public TCR beta family frequency. The ex vivo response was dominated by HLA-C-restricted CMV-specific TCR beta clonotypes.

Per germline, CDR1 SEHNR and CDR2 FQNEAQ (reference sequence). The length of the CDR3 is 15 residues. The germline V and J ends were trimmed by 7 bases and 0 bases, with 15 bases remaining between them. Points on this clonotype: The antigen is not known.

Using its own MiXCR run on the reads, TCRdb lists one record per CDR3 protein. The data contain approximately 550,000 distinct CDR3 sequences, about 15% of them singletons. This TCR came from a human donor in good health (CMV status not recorded). Some clones in this sample may be carry-over from other donors' samples. The specimen was CD8+ T cells from PBMCs. The chain combines TRBV7-9 with TRBJ1-1, with D unresolved. CDR3 protein: CASTIISVMNTEAFF. CDR3 DNA sequence: TGTGCCAGCACCATAATCAGCGTCATGAACACTGAAGCTTTCTTT.